This TCR beta chain was sequenced for a study of naive and memory T cell subsets. Notes on this clonotype: Its antigen is still unknown.

The beta constant-region primer was an equimolar mix of two oligonucleotides covering TRBC1 and TRBC2. Ligated cDNA was amplified by four rounds of PCR with nested alpha and beta constant-region primers and SP2. TCRdb ran MiXCR on the UMI-ligation and nested PCR reads and lists one entry per CDR3 protein. The table has over 80,000 distinct CDR3 sequences, about 11% seen once. Trimming cost V 6 bases and J 5 bases, with 13 bases left between them. Germline V lookup: CDR1 SQVTM, CDR2 ANQGSEA. The CDR3 runs to 12 residues. Study-wide findings and caveats: Clonotypes are single alpha or beta chains, not paired receptors. Especially in CD8 cells, naive repertoires contained a few larger clonotypes, possibly CD45RA-re-expressing memory cells.

The V and J genes are TRBV29-1 and TRBJ2-5, with D tentatively TRBD1 (5 bases). Specimen: naive CD4+ T cells from blood. This TCR was recovered from a human donor in good health. The CDR3 DNA follows: TGCAGCGTCCGAACAGGCGGCGAGACCCAGTACTTC. This codes for CSVRTGGETQYF.